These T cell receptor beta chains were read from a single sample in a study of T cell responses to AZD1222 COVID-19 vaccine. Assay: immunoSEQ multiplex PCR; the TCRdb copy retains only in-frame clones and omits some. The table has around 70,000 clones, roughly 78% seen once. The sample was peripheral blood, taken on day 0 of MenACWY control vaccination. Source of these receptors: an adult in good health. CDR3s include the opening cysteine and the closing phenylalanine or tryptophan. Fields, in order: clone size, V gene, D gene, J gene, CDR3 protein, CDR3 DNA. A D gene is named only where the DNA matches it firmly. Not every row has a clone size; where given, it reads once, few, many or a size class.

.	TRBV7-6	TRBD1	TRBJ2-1	CASSSIQGNEQFF	TGTGCCAGCAGCTCCATACAGGGGAATGAGCAGTTCTTC
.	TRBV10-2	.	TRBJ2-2	CASRVITGELFF	TGCGCCAGCCGGGTCATCACCGGGGAGCTGTTTTTT
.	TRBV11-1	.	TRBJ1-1	CASSLKGYREAFF	TGTGCCAGCAGCTTGAAGGGGTACCGAGAAGCTTTCTTT
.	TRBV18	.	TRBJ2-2	CASSLGAGWTGELFF	TGTGCCAGCTCACTCGGGGCAGGTTGGACCGGGGAGCTGTTTTTT
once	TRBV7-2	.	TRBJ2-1	CASTDRQGSGEQFF	TGTGCCAGCACTGACCGACAGGGTAGCGGTGAGCAGTTCTTC
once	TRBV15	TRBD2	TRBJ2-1	CATSRGSGSSNEQFF	TGTGCCACCAGCAGAGGTAGCGGGAGCAGCAATGAGCAGTTCTTC
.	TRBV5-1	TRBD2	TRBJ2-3	CASSPVPGLAGASTDTQYF	TGCGCCAGCAGCCCAGTCCCGGGACTAGCGGGGGCCTCCACAGATACGCAGTATTTT
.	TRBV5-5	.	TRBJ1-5	CASSSETNQPQHF	TGTGCCAGCAGCTCCGAGACCAATCAGCCCCAGCATTTT
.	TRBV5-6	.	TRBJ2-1	CASSLATGEGVF	TGTGCCAGCAGCTTGGCTACGGGGGAGGGGGTCTTC
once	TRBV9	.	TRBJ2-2	CASSADLRSNTGELFF	TGTGCCAGCAGCGCCGACTTAAGATCGAACACCGGGGAGCTGTTTTTT
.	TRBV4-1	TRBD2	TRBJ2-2	CASSKGLAVTGELFF	TGCGCCAGCAGCAAGGGACTAGCTGTGACCGGGGAGCTGTTTTTT
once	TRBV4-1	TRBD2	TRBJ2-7	CASSQVERGAYEQYF	TGCGCCAGCAGCCAAGTAGAGCGGGGGGCCTACGAGCAGTACTTC
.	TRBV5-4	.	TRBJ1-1	CASSPGRANTEAFF	TGTGCCAGCAGCCCCGGACGGGCGAACACTGAAGCTTTCTTT
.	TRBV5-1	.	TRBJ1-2	CASSLDRGDIYGYTF	TGCGCCAGCAGCTTAGATCGGGGCGATATCTATGGCTACACCTTC
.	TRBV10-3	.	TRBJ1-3	CAISEGVSGNTIYF	TGTGCCATCAGTGAAGGGGTCTCTGGAAACACCATATATTTT
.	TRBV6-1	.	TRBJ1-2	CASSEAGPGNYGYTF	TGTGCCAGCAGTGAAGCGGGGCCAGGGAACTATGGCTACACCTTC
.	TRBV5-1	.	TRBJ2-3	CASSLTSPPRGTQYF	TGCGCCAGCAGCTTGACTAGCCCCCCCCGAGGTACGCAGTATTTT
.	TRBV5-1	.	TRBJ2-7	CASSLRTGTYEQYF	TGCGCCAGCAGCTTGAGAACAGGGACCTACGAGCAGTACTTC
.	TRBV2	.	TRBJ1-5	CASSSPSQSQHF	TGTGCCAGCAGTTCGCCCAGTCAGTCCCAGCATTTT
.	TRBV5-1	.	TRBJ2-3	CASSPQTLSTDTQYF	TGCGCCAGCAGCCCGCAGACTCTTAGCACAGATACGCAGTATTTT
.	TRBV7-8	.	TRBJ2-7	CASSLGSGIAGEQYF	TGTGCCAGCAGCTTAGGTTCAGGGATCGCGGGAGAGCAGTACTTC
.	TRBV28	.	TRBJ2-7	CASSLGLGYEQYF	TGTGCCAGCAGTTTGGGCCTAGGGTACGAGCAGTACTTC
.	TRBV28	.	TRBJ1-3	CASSLELSSGNTIYF	TGTGCCAGCAGTTTAGAGCTGAGCTCTGGAAACACCATATATTTT
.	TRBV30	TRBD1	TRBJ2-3	CAWSKGSGGTNTQYF	TGTGCCTGGAGTAAAGGGTCAGGGGGCACAAATACGCAGTATTTT
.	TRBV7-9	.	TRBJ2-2	CASSPDGNTGELFF	TGTGCCAGCAGCCCGGACGGGAACACCGGGGAGCTGTTTTTT
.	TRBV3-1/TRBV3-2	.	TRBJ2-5	CASSQDGAVQETQYF	TGTGCCAGCAGCCAAGATGGGGCGGTGCAAGAGACCCAGTACTTC
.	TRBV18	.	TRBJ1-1	CASSPKSGRNTEAFF	TGTGCCAGCTCACCAAAAAGCGGACGGAACACTGAAGCTTTCTTT
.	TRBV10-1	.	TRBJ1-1	CASSVMAQNTEAFF	TGCGCCAGCAGTGTTATGGCCCAGAACACTGAAGCTTTCTTT
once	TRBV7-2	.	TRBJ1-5	CASSLDSGRYSNQPQHF	TGTGCCAGCAGCTTAGATTCAGGACGGTATAGCAATCAGCCCCAGCATTTT
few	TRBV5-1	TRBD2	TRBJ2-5	CASSLSGGRDETQYF	TGCGCCAGCAGCTTGAGCGGGGGGCGAGATGAGACCCAGTACTTC
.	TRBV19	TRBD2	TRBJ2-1	CVSSITGGIGKNEQFF	TGTGTCAGTAGTATAACGGGGGGGATAGGTAAGAATGAGCAGTTCTTC
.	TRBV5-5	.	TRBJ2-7	CASSSLRTGIYEQYF	TGTGCCAGCAGCTCCCTTCGGACGGGAATCTACGAGCAGTACTTC
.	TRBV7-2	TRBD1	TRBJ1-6	CASSLAGQGWDSPLHF	TGTGCCAGCAGCTTAGCCGGACAGGGGTGGGATTCACCCCTCCACTTT
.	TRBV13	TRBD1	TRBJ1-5	CASSFRDRGNVGNQPQHF	TGTGCCAGCAGCTTCAGGGACAGGGGGAACGTAGGTAATCAGCCCCAGCATTTT
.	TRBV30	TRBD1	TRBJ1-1	CAWKPGQGAEAFF	TGTGCCTGGAAACCGGGACAGGGCGCTGAAGCTTTCTTT